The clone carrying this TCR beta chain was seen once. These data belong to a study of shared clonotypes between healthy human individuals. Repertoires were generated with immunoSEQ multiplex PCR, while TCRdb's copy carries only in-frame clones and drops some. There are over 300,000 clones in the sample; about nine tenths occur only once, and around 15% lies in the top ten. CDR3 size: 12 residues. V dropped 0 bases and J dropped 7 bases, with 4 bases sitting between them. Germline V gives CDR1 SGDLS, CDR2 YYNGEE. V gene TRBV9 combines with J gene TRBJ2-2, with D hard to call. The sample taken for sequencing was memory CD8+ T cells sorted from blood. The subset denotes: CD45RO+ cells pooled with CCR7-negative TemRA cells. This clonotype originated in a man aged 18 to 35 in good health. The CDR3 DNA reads TGTGCCAGCAGCGTAGTGGGCGGGGAGCTGTTTTTT. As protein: CASSVVGGELFF.